The 8 T cell receptor beta chains in this list originate from one sample, sequenced in a study of siplizumab effects on memory and regulatory T cells. Data came from immunoSEQ multiplex PCR; TCRdb stores just in-frame clones and leaves some out. Of roughly 100,000 clones detected, about 94% appear once; the ten largest clones hold roughly 1.1%. Sequenced: CD4+ T cells sorted from blood. The receptor set was obtained from a human donor in good health.

This clone was seen only once. The rearrangement links TRBV5-1 to TRBJ1-1; 7 nucleotides align to TRBD1. Looked up from germline, CDR1 is SGHRS and CDR2 is YFSETQ. The V gene end was trimmed by 1 base and the J gene end by 7 bases; junction bases not matched to a gene: 10. The CDR3 loop spans 15 amino acids. The CDR3 loop reads CASSLRDRITHEAFF. DNA of the CDR3: TGCGCCAGCAGCTTGAGGGACAGAATTACCCATGAAGCTTTCTTT.

This sequence joins TRBV19 and TRBJ2-6; 8 nucleotides align to TRBD1. The CDR3 consists of 16 residues. Trimming removed 6 bases from V and 1 base from J; junction bases left unmatched: 5. CDR1 is LNHDA, CDR2 SQIVND, per germline (reference sequence). The DNA of the CDR3 is TGTGCCAGTAGCCAAAGACAGGGGTCTGGGGCCAACGTCCTGACTTTC. Encoded protein: CASSQRQGSGANVLTF. The whole variable domain, remainder taken from reference TRBV19 and TRBJ2-6, is DGGITQSPKYLFRKEGQNVTLSCEQNLNHDAMYWYRQDPGQGLRLIYYSQIVNDFQKGDIAEGYSVSREKKESFPLTVTSAQKNPTAFYLCASSQRQGSGANVLTFGAGSRLTVL.

The chain employs TRBV28 and TRBJ2-5, with D perhaps given as TRBD1 or TRBD2 (5 bases each). Germline CDR1 is MDHEN and CDR2 is SYDVKM. There are 13 residues in the CDR3. Trimming cost V 7 bases and J 1 base, with 10 bases left between them. The chain's CDR3 is CASTQGRQETQYF. CDR3 nucleotide sequence: TGTGCCAGCACGCAGGGACGCCAAGAGACCCAGTACTTC.

V gene TRBV27 combines with J gene TRBJ2-7; D tentatively fits TRBD1 or TRBD2 (5 bases each). In germline, CDR1 is MNHEY, CDR2 SMNVEV (reference sequence). CDR3 length: 14 amino acids. V lost 5 bases, J lost 4 bases, and 15 bases lay in between. CDR3 in amino acids: CASSLWGKEYEQYF. CDR3 DNA: TGTGCCAGCAGTCTTTGGGGGAAGGAGTACGAGCAGTACTTC.

The rearrangement joins TRBV9 to TRBJ1-2; unclear D gene. The germline V gene encodes CDR1 SGDLS and CDR2 YYNGEE. V was trimmed by 6 bases and J by 4 bases, leaving 10 bases between them. This CDR3 spans 12 amino acids. The CDR3 nucleotides are TGTGCCAGCAACCCCGTCGGCTATGGCTACACCTTC. Translated: CASNPVGYGYTF.

The gene calls are TRBV2 and TRBJ1-1; D is possibly TRBD1 (6 bases). The CDR3 is 13 amino acids. Trimming cost V 5 bases and J 0 bases, with 7 bases left between them. From germline, CDR1 is SNHLY and CDR2 FYNNEI. Written as DNA, the CDR3 is TGTGCCAGCAGTTACAGGGTGAACACTGAAGCTTTCTTT. Amino acids: CASSYRVNTEAFF.

The chain combines TRBV5-4 with TRBJ2-7; 8 nucleotides agree with TRBD2. The ends lost 4 bases at V and 0 bases at J; junction bases unmatched: 12. The length of the CDR3 is 17 residues. Germline loops: CDR1 SGHNT, CDR2 YYREEE (reference sequence). The DNA for the CDR3 is TGTGCCAGCAGCCCGGGAGGTAGCGGGGCAATCTCCTACGAGCAGTACTTC. Translated: CASSPGGSGAISYEQYF.

The V call is TRBV11-2, the J call TRBJ1-3; D is unclear. The CDR3 covers 15 residues. V shed 0 bases and J shed 1 base, with 7 bases lying between them. The germline CDR1 and CDR2 sequences are SGHAT and FQNNGV. CDR3 sequence (DNA): TGTGCCAGCAGCTTAGATTGGGGATCTGGAAACACCATATATTTT. Amino acid sequence: CASSLDWGSGNTIYF. The entire variable domain, with the rest obtained from reference TRBV11-2 and TRBJ1-3, is as follows: EAGVAQSPRYKIIEKRQSVAFWCNPISGHATLYWYQQILGQGPKLLIQFQNNGVVDDSQLPKDRFSAERLKGVDSTLKIQPAKLEDSAVYLCASSLDWGSGNTIYFGEGSWLTVV.